Each of the 8 T cell receptor beta chains below was sequenced from the same sample in a study of regulatory T cells in long-lasting Graves disease (dated by TCRdb to the early 2020s). According to the study, the label for this sample's time point signals: newly diagnosed GD, antithyroid drugs for less than 3 months. RNA was extracted from PBMCs in TRIzol for both TCR sequencing and RNA sequencing. Library prep was done by multiplex PCR. These reads were obtained on an Illumina HiSeq 4000. iRepertoire HTBI primers and Arm-PCR amplification of CDR3 regions were used to construct TCR beta libraries. TCRdb trimmed the raw reads at Q25, called clones with MiXCR and kept productive beta chains. When rows share a CDR3 protein, they turn into one entry using the most common DNA and genes. The sample profile shows fewer than 550,000 distinct CDR3 sequences; 16% of them were found once. The top ten clonotypes cover under 30% of the sample.

These records were also assigned to another study, of T cells in Graves' hyperthyroidism and ophthalmopathy.

Specimen: peripheral blood mononuclear cells (PBMCs), collected at new diagnosis, from a patient treated with antithyroid drugs. These TCRs come from a woman aged 18 to 35 with Graves disease. Donor details come from another sample of the same person, matched by shared clones.

The V call is TRBV20-1, the J call TRBJ2-7; TRBD2 matches at 7 bases. CDR1 is DFQATT and CDR2 is SNEGSKA in the germline V gene (reference sequence). The V segment lost 5 bases and the J segment 5 bases; nucleotides outside the gene matches: 9. This CDR3 has 13 residues. The chain's CDR3 is CSAGQSGKNEQYF. DNA for the CDR3: TGCAGTGCTGGACAAAGCGGGAAGAACGAGCAGTACTTC.

This clonotype was counted at least ten times. V and J are TRBV20-1 and TRBJ1-1, with D uncertain. Looked up from germline, CDR1 is DFQATT and CDR2 is SNEGSKA (reference sequence). The CDR3 runs 12 residues. V dropped 1 base and J dropped 0 bases, with 3 bases sitting between them. DNA for the CDR3: TGCAGTGCTAGAGGGGTGAACACTGAAGCTTTCTTT. Protein: CSARGVNTEAFF.

This clonotype showed up many times. The chain uses TRBV11-2 and TRBJ1-5; 8 bases match TRBD1. This CDR3 region has 15 residues. The germline CDR1 and CDR2 sequences are SGHAT and FQNNGV. Trimming took 5 bases from V and 6 from J; bases not matched to a gene: 9. CDR3 amino acids: CASSIDRGGGQPQHF. In DNA, the CDR3 is TGTGCCAGCAGCATCGACAGGGGCGGGGGTCAGCCCCAGCATTTT.

This clonotype has more than one count but fewer than ten. The chain combines TRBV12-3 or TRBV12-4 with TRBJ1-5, with D maybe TRBD1 (6 bases). The CDR3 totals 16 residues. V lost 2 bases and J lost 2, with 13 bases in between. Written as DNA, the CDR3 is TGTGCCAGCAGTTTACACCAGGGGTCTGGCAATCAGCCCCAGCATTTT. Its protein is CASSLHQGSGNQPQHF.

This clonotype was detected ten times or more. The CDR3 bases are TGTGCCAGCAGTTCCAACAGGGGGCCCTACGAGCAGTACTTC. Its protein is CASSSNRGPYEQYF. The chain combines TRBV28 with TRBJ2-7, with 9 bases aligning to TRBD1. The junction had 3 bases not matched to a gene; V was cut back by 4 bases and J by 2 bases. The CDR3 has 14 amino acids. The germline CDR1 and CDR2 sequences are MDHEN and SYDVKM.

This clonotype was counted at least ten times. The chain recombines TRBV10-3 with TRBJ2-1; 9 nucleotides line up with TRBD2. The germline gives CDR1 ENHRY, CDR2 SYGVKD. V was clipped by 4 bases and J by 5 bases; unmatched bases: 6. This CDR3 spans 15 amino acids. CDR3 loop: CAISVSGSPNNEQFF. As DNA, the CDR3 is TGTGCCATCAGTGTTAGCGGGAGTCCTAACAATGAGCAGTTCTTC.

The chain recombines TRBV5-1 with TRBJ2-5; D unclear. The CDR3 is 15 residues long. Trimming shortened V by 0 bases and J by 3 bases, and 12 bases separated the two germline ends. CDR1 is SGHRS and CDR2 is YFSETQ in the germline V gene. CDR3 amino acids: CASSLAVQTKETQYF. The CDR3 coding sequence is TGCGCCAGCAGCTTGGCCGTTCAGACGAAAGAGACCCAGTACTTC.

The chain employs TRBV29-1 and TRBJ1-2, with D perhaps TRBD1 (6 bases). V lost 5 bases to trimming and J lost 2 bases, with 6 bases between them. There are 11 residues in the CDR3. In germline, CDR1 is SQVTM, CDR2 ANQGSEA. In DNA form, the CDR3 reads TGCAGCGTTCAGGGGAACTATGGCTACACCTTC. The encoded protein is CSVQGNYGYTF.